The next 19 T cell receptor beta chains were all read from a single sample in a study of shared clonotypes between healthy human individuals. Profiled with immunoSEQ multiplex PCR; TCRdb holds only in-frame clones, not every one. The table lists fewer than 650,000 clones, 60% to 85% of them singletons. The sample taken for sequencing was PBMCs. The receptors here all came from a woman between 35 and 50 years old in good health. Some clones in this sample may be carry-over from other donors' samples.

This chain uses TRBV11-2 with TRBJ2-1, with 14 bases identical to TRBD2. This CDR3 region has 15 residues. Germline trimming cut 4 bases from V and 15 bases from J; bases unmatched to any gene: 11. Germline V gene lookup returns CDR1 SGHAT and CDR2 FQNNGV. CDR3 sequence reads: CASSSQTSGRALGFF. CDR3 DNA sequence: TGTGCCAGCAGCTCCCAGACTAGCGGGAGGGCCTTAGGGTTCTTC.

The chain has TRBV5-6 and TRBJ1-2, with D possibly TRBD1 on 6 matching bases. CDR1 and CDR2 from the germline V gene are SGHDT and YYEEEE. The length of the CDR3 is 13 residues. V was shortened by 2 bases and J by 4 bases, with 9 bases between the two germline ends. The CDR3, as DNA: TGTGCCAGCAGCTTCGGGACAAGCTATGGCTACACCTTC. Protein product: CASSFGTSYGYTF.

V is TRBV6-7 and J is TRBJ1-1; D call uncertain. TRBV6-7 qualifies as an ORF whose function is uncertain. CDR3 length equals 12 residues. V was trimmed by 0 bases and J by 8 bases, leaving 7 bases between them. CDR3 sequence reads: CASSYSQAEAFF. CDR3 DNA: TGTGCCAGCAGTTACTCCCAGGCAGAAGCTTTCTTT.

The chain combines TRBV9 with TRBJ1-1; the match to TRBD1 covers 7 bases. The CDR3 runs to 15 residues. Germline loops: CDR1 SGDLS, CDR2 YYNGEE. V was pared by 1 base and J by 1 base, with 4 bases of the junction left unmatched. For the CDR3, the DNA is TGTGCCAGCAGCGTAACAGGGGAGCGGAACACTGAAGCTTTCTTT. It translates to CASSVTGERNTEAFF.

In regard to this clone: Given a far larger clone just one base away, this is likely a sequencing read error. Because it lacks the conserved phenylalanine or tryptophan at the end, this CDR3 is likely a read error. The chain uses TRBV6-1 and TRBJ1-1; weak D call: TRBD1 (5 bases). The germline V and J ends were trimmed by 1 base and 8 bases, with 14 bases remaining between them. Germline CDR1 reads MNHNS; CDR2 reads SASEGT. This CDR3 spans 14 amino acids. The chain's CDR3 is CASSEGEETAEAFL. CDR3 nucleotides: TGTGCCAGCAGTGAAGGGGAGGAGACAGCGGAAGCTTTCCTT.

The J gene is TRBJ2-7, the V gene TRBV6-1; 14 bases match TRBD2. CDR3 size: 16 residues. Germline CDR1 reads MNHNS; CDR2 reads SASEGT. V gave up 4 bases and J gave up 10 bases; unmatched junction bases: 12. Here the CDR3 DNA reads TGTGCCAGCAGTGGCAGCACCGGGACTAGCGGGAGTCCCCAGTACTTC. Translating it yields CASSGSTGTSGSPQYF.

CDR3 amino acids: CASSRDRGWTLEQYF. CDR3 DNA sequence: TGTGCCAGCAGCCGAGACAGGGGATGGACTCTCGAGCAGTACTTC. This rearrangement joins TRBV28 to TRBJ2-7, with TRBD1 matching over 8 bases. V shed 6 bases, J shed 6 bases, and the junction held 13 bases outside the gene matches. CDR3 size: 15 residues. CDR1 MDHEN and CDR2 SYDVKM come from the germline V gene.

Points on this clone: This sequence is one base from a far larger clone and is likely a read error. The chain carries TRBV11-2 and TRBJ2-7, with TRBD2 identical over 10 bases. CDR1 is SGHAT and CDR2 is FQNNGV in the germline V gene. CDR3 size: 17 residues. CDR3 nucleotide sequence: TGTGCCAGCAGCATAGAACTAGCGGGGAGTGGGAGGGACGGGCAGTACTTC. Its translation: CASSIELAGSGRDGQYF.

The chain employs TRBV25-1 and TRBJ2-7; 10 positions match TRBD1. After removal of 6 bases from V and 3 bases from J, the junction contained 5 bases not matched to a gene. The germline gives CDR1 MGHDK, CDR2 SYGVNS. The CDR3 is 14 amino acids. CDR3 nucleotides: TGTGCCAGCAGGGTGACAGGGGGCAGCTACGAGCAGTACTTC. Its protein is CASRVTGGSYEQYF.

The V call is TRBV27, the J call TRBJ1-6; D gene uncertain. This CDR3 is 14 amino acids long. V was trimmed by 3 bases and J by 6 bases, leaving 9 bases between them. Germline V gene sequence: CDR1 MNHEY, CDR2 SMNVEV (reference sequence). The CDR3 sequence: CASSFVRTNSPLHF. The DNA for the CDR3 is TGTGCCAGCAGTTTTGTGAGAACTAATTCACCCCTCCACTTT.

The V and J genes are TRBV7-9 and TRBJ2-1, with D perhaps given as TRBD1 or TRBD2 (5 bases each). This CDR3 has 15 residues. Between the trimmed V and J ends, which lost 5 bases and 8 bases, there was a span of 19 bases. Germline V gene data show CDR1 as SEHNR and CDR2 as FQNEAQ (reference sequence). This chain's CDR3 is CASSPGTPYADEQFF. In nucleotides, the CDR3 is TGTGCCAGCAGCCCCGGGACCCCCTACGCCGATGAGCAGTTCTTC. Variable domain in full (rest from reference TRBV7-9 and TRBJ2-1): DTGVSQNPRHKITKRGQNVTFRCDPISEHNRLYWYRQTLGQGPEFLTYFQNEAQLEKSRLLSDRFSAERPKGSFSTLEIQRTEQGDSAMYLCASSPGTPYADEQFFGPGTRLTVL.

The rearrangement joins TRBV19 to TRBJ1-4; maybe TRBD1 (5 bases). Germline V CDR1 and CDR2: LNHDA, SQIVND (reference sequence). V was clipped by 6 bases and J by 8 bases, with 13 bases between them. The CDR3 is made up of 13 amino acids. The CDR3 is CASSRGLGEKLFF. The CDR3 nucleotides read TGTGCCAGTAGCCGGGGACTGGGGGAAAAACTGTTTTTT.

The chain combines TRBV5-1 with TRBJ2-7, with 7 nucleotides matching TRBD1. V lost 3 bases to trimming and J lost 3 bases; unmatched junction nucleotides: 6. This CDR3 has 14 residues. Germline CDR1 and CDR2: SGHRS and YFSETQ. The CDR3 loop reads CASSSLTGNYEQYF. The CDR3 DNA reads as TGCGCCAGCAGCTCCCTGACAGGGAACTACGAGCAGTACTTC.

The rearrangement joins TRBV7-2 to TRBJ1-5, with no clear D. CDR1 is SGHTA, CDR2 FQGNSA, per germline. The V gene lost 3 bases and the J gene lost 6 bases, with 6 bases spanning the gap. The CDR3 is 12 residues long. The CDR3 protein is CASSFSTQPQHF. The CDR3 region has the DNA TGTGCCAGCAGCTTTTCGACTCAGCCCCAGCATTTT.

The J gene is TRBJ1-1, the V gene TRBV10-3, with 8 positions matching TRBD1. J was trimmed by 11 bases and V by 10 bases; bases with no gene match: 15. The germline V gene has CDR1 ENHRY and CDR2 SYGVKD. This CDR3 comprises 13 residues. CDR3 in DNA: TGTGCCACAGTTCCGGGACAGGAAATGGGGGCTTTCTTT. Translated: CATVPGQEMGAFF.

The J gene is TRBJ2-7, the V gene TRBV11-2, with TRBD2 identical over 10 bases. The CDR3 consists of 15 residues. The ends lost 5 bases at V and 2 bases at J; junction bases unmatched: 6. CDR1 is SGHAT, CDR2 FQNNGV, per germline. The CDR3 bases are TGTGCCAGCAGCATAAGGACTAGCGGCACCTACGAGCAGTACTTC. Translating it yields CASSIRTSGTYEQYF.

Details on this clone: A far larger clone is a single base away, which makes a read error likely. The chain is built from TRBV2 and TRBJ2-7, with D tentatively TRBD1 or TRBD2 (5 bases each). This CDR3 region has 13 residues. Germline assignment: CDR1 SNHLY and CDR2 FYNNEI. CDR3 amino acids: CATFGTPEYGQYF. As DNA, the CDR3 is TGTGCCACGTTCGGGACGCCAGAGTACGGGCAGTACTTC. Full variable domain (remainder filled in from reference TRBV2 and TRBJ2-7): EPEVTQTPSHQVTQMGQEVILRCVPISNHLYFYWYRQILGQKVEFLVSFYNNEISEKSEIFDDQFSVERPDGSNFTLKIRSTKLEDSAMYFCATFGTPEYGQYFGPGTRLTVT.

The chain recombines TRBV5-1 with TRBJ2-3, with D maybe TRBD2 (5 bases). This CDR3 is built from 15 residues. Trimming removed 0 bases from V and 2 bases from J, with 10 bases in between. Germline V gene data show CDR1 as SGHRS and CDR2 as YFSETQ. The DNA for the CDR3 is TGCGCCAGCAGCTTGGGCGGGCAAACCACAGATACGCAGTATTTT. It translates to CASSLGGQTTDTQYF.

This clone turned up a few times. V is TRBV4-1 and J is TRBJ1-2; no clear D gene. Germline loops: CDR1 MGHRA, CDR2 YSYEKL. Trimming took off 7 bases at V and 1 base at J, with 16 bases between the two ends. The CDR3 is 15 amino acids. CDR3 in DNA: TGCGCCAGCACCTCCTCCCGGACGGTTAACTATGGCTACACCTTC. Its protein is CASTSSRTVNYGYTF.